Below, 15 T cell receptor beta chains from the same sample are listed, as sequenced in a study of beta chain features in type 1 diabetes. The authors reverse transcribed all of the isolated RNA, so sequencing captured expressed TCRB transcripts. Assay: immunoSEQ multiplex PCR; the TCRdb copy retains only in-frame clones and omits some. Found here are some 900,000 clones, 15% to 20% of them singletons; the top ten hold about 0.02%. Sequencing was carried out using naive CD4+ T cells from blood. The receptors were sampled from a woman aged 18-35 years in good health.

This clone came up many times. The CDR3 is CAISVGGRNEQFF. The CDR3, as DNA: TGTGCCATCAGTGTGGGGGGGCGGAATGAGCAGTTCTTC. The rearrangement uses TRBV10-3 and TRBJ2-1; a weak D match, TRBD2 (7 bases). This CDR3 is built from 13 residues. CDR1 and CDR2 from the germline V gene are ENHRY and SYGVKD. The ends were cut back, 4 bases at V and 7 bases at J, with 11 bases in the middle.

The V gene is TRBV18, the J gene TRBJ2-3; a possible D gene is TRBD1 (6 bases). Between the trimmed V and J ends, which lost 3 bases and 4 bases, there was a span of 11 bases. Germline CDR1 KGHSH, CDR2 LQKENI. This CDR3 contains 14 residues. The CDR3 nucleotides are TGTGCCAGCTCACCCAACAGGGATCCAGATACGCAGTATTTT. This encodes CASSPNRDPDTQYF.

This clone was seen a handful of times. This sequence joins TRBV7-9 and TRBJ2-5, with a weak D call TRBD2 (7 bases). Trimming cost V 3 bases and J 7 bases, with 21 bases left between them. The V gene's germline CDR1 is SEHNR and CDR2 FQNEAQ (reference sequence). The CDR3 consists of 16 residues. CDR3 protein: CASSFPTTGGLGTQYF. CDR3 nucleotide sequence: TGTGCCAGCAGCTTCCCTACGACAGGCGGACTAGGGACCCAGTACTTC.

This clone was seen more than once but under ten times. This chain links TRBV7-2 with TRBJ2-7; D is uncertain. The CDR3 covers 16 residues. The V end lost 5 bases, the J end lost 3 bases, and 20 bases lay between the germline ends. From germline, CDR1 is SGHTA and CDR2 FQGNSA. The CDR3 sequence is CASSITTQVSYYEQYF. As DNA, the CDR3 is TGTGCCAGCAGCATTACAACCCAAGTTTCCTACTACGAGCAGTACTTC.

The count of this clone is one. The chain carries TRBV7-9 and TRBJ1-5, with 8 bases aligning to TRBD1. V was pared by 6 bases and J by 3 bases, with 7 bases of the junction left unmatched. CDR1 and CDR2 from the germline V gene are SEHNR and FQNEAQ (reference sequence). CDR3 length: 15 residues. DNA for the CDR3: TGTGCCAGCAGTCCCTCAGGGGGCGTCAATCAGCCCCAGCATTTT. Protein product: CASSPSGGVNQPQHF.

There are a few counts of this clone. The chain's CDR3 is CASSLDGSLNEQFF. CDR3 DNA: TGTGCCAGCAGCTTAGATGGTAGCTTGAATGAGCAGTTCTTC. The chain joins TRBV7-2 to TRBJ2-1; D not certain. Trimming stripped 1 base from V and 7 bases from J, with 11 bases between. CDR3 length equals 14 residues. Germline CDR1 and CDR2: SGHTA and FQGNSA.

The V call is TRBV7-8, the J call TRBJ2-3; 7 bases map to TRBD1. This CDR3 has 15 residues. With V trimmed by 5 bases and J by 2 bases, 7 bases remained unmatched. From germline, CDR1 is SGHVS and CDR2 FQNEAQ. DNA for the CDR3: TGTGCCAGCAGCCCCTTACAGGGGATCACAGATACGCAGTATTTT. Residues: CASSPLQGITDTQYF.

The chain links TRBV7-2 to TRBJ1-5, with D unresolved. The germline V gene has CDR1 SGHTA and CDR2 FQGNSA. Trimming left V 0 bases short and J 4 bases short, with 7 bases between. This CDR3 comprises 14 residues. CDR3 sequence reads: CASSLANSNQPQHF. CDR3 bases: TGTGCCAGCAGCTTAGCTAACAGTAATCAGCCCCAGCATTTT.

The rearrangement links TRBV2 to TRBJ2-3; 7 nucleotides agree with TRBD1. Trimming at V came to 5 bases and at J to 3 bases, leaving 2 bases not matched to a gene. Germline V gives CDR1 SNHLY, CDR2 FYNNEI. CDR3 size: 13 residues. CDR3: CASSTTGTDTQYF. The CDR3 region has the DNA TGTGCCAGCAGTACGACAGGGACAGATACGCAGTATTTT.

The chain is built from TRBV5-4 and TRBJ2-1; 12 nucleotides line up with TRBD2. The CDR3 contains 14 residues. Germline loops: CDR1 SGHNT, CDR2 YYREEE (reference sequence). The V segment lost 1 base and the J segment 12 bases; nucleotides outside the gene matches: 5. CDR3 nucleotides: TGTGCCAGCAGCTTGTTGACTAGCGGGGGAGGGCAGTTCTTC. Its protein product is CASSLLTSGGGQFF.

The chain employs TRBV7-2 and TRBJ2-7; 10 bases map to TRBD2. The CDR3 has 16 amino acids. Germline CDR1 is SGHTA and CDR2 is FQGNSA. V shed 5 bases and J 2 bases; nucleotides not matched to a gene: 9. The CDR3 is CASSKAGTSDAYEQYF. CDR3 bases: TGTGCCAGCAGCAAAGCCGGGACTAGCGACGCCTACGAGCAGTACTTC.

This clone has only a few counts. CDR3 loop: CASSFRFSYGYTF. The CDR3 coding sequence is TGTGCCAGCAGTTTCCGATTCAGCTATGGCTACACCTTC. The chain couples TRBV6-1 to TRBJ1-2, with unresolved D. The CDR3 loop spans 13 amino acids. V gave up 5 bases and J gave up 4 bases, with 11 bases separating them. Germline V gene sequence: CDR1 MNHNS, CDR2 SASEGT.

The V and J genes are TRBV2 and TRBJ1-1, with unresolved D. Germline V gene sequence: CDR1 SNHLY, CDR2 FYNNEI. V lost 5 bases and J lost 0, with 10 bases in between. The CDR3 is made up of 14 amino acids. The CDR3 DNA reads TGTGCCAGCAGTAACGTCAAGGTGAACACTGAAGCTTTCTTT. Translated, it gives CASSNVKVNTEAFF.

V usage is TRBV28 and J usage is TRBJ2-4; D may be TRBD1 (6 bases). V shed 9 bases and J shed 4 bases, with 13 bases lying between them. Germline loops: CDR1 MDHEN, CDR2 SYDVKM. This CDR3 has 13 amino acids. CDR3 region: CASGTDRKNIQYF. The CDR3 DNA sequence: TGTGCCAGTGGAACGGACAGAAAAAACATTCAGTACTTC.

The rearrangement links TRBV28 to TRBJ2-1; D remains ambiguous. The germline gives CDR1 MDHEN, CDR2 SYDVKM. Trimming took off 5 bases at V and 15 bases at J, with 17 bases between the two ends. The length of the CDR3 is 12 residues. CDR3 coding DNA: TGTGCCAGCAGTCCCACCCGAAGAGCGCGGTTCTTC. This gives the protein CASSPTRRARFF. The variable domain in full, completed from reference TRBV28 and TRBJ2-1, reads DVKVTQSSRYLVKRTGEKVFLECVQDMDHENMFWYRQDPGLGLRLIYFSYDVKMKEKGDIPEGYSVSREKKERFSLILESASTNQTSMYLCASSPTRRARFFGPGTRLTVL.